One T cell receptor (beta chain) is described in this entry. Its antigen remains unknown. The CDR3 contains 12 residues. Trimming took off 2 bases at V and 3 bases at J, with 4 bases between the two ends. Per germline, CDR1 ENHRY and CDR2 SYGVKD. A quantity of about 0.5 to 1 ug RNA underwent reverse transcription using random hexamers. MiXCR was run by TCRdb on the immunoSEQ multiplex PCR reads, yielding one entry per CDR3 protein. Found here are 160,000 or so distinct CDR3 sequences, around 95% of them singletons; the top ten hold around 0.21%. This entry comes from a study of CD8 T cells in Susac syndrome. The study, taken as a whole, reports: The study's TCR sequencing and HLA analysis covered a relatively small number of individuals, and the study acknowledged this.

This TCR was sampled from a human donor with multiple sclerosis. The V gene is TRBV10-3, the J gene TRBJ2-5; D gene ambiguous. Specimen: CD8+ T cells from PBMCs. The CDR3 loop reads CAISEEEETQYF. The CDR3 nucleotides are TGTGCCATCAGTGAGGAGGAAGAGACCCAGTACTTC.